These 18 T cell receptor beta chains originate from one sample sequenced in a study of a mutant IDH1 vaccine in newly diagnosed glioma. The protocol was immunoSEQ multiplex PCR, while the TCRdb copy is restricted to in-frame clones and leaves out a portion. The sample includes approximately 62,000 clones, more than 75% of them seen just once. Their cognate antigens are unknown. Time point meaning: week 23, last vaccination. Doses comprised 300 ug of mutant IDH1 20-mer peptide each, plus topical imiquimod. The sample consisted of PBMCs, taken from a glioma patient whose treatment included an IDH1 peptide vaccine. Receptors originate from a man aged 25-40 years with glioma.

The genes are TRBV5-5 and TRBJ2-7; D remains unclear. This CDR3 has 15 residues. V was shortened by 4 bases and J by 5 bases, with 19 bases between the two germline ends. CDR1 and CDR2 from the germline V gene are SGHKS and YYEKEE (reference sequence). CDR3 DNA sequence: TGTGCCAGCAGCCAAATATACTCGCTCCTGGACGAGCAGTACTTC. It specifies CASSQIYSLLDEQYF.

The V and J genes are TRBV6-6 and TRBJ1-6; D call uncertain. Between the trimmed V and J ends, which lost 2 bases and 9 bases, there was a span of 11 bases. CDR1 and CDR2 (germline): MNHNY, SVGAGI (reference sequence). The CDR3 runs 14 residues. The CDR3 region has the DNA TGTGCCAGCAGTTACGGCGGGTGGGGTTCACCCCTCCACTTT. This codes for CASSYGGWGSPLHF.

The V call is TRBV29-1, the J call TRBJ2-7, with a weak D call TRBD1 (6 bases). The CDR3 runs 13 residues. CDR1 is SQVTM, CDR2 ANQGSEA, per germline. Trimming left V 4 bases short and J 3 bases short, with 13 bases between. The CDR3 DNA sequence: TGCAGCGTTGTTCCCAGGGGCATCTACGAGCAGTACTTC. Its protein product is CSVVPRGIYEQYF.

The V call is TRBV4-2, the J call TRBJ2-3; 15 bases line up with TRBD2. There are 19 residues in the CDR3. Trimming at V came to 3 bases and at J to 2 bases, leaving 9 bases not matched to a gene. Germline V CDR1 and CDR2: LGHNA, YNFKEQ. The CDR3 reads CASSQRRTSGGDPTDTQYF. DNA of the CDR3: TGTGCCAGCAGCCAGCGACGGACTAGCGGGGGGGACCCCACAGATACGCAGTATTTT.

The chain couples TRBV14 to TRBJ2-1; weak D call: TRBD1 (5 bases). Germline assignment: CDR1 SGHDN and CDR2 FVKESK. The CDR3 covers 15 residues. V lost 5 bases, J lost 6 bases, and 17 bases lay in between. CDR3 amino acids: CASSSRASRVNEQFF. As DNA, the CDR3 is TGTGCCAGCAGCTCCAGGGCTTCCAGGGTCAATGAGCAGTTCTTC.

The V call is TRBV19, the J call TRBJ2-2; possibly TRBD1 for D (6 bases). The CDR3 covers 18 residues. Deletions cut 2 bases from V and 3 bases from J, with 19 bases between. Germline CDR1 and CDR2: LNHDA and SQIVND (reference sequence). This CDR3 is CASSIRLTGYMDTGELFF. CDR3 DNA: TGTGCCAGTAGTATACGGCTTACAGGGTACATGGACACCGGGGAGCTGTTTTTT.

DNA for the CDR3: TGTGCCAGTAACTATCGGGGGCAGGGAGGAGAAAAACTGTTTTTT. It codes for CASNYRGQGGEKLFF. The chain couples TRBV19 to TRBJ1-4; maybe TRBD1 (6 bases). Germline loops: CDR1 LNHDA, CDR2 SQIVND (reference sequence). Deletions cut 7 bases from V and 8 bases from J, with 20 bases between. The CDR3 is 15 residues long.

The chain combines TRBV2 with TRBJ1-2; TRBD1 aligns across 10 bases. V lost 8 bases and J lost 2; bases outside the gene matches: 2. The CDR3 spans 13 residues. Germline lookup yields CDR1 SNHLY and CDR2 FYNNEI. The CDR3 region is CASGTGANYGYTF. The CDR3 DNA sequence: TGTGCCAGCGGGACAGGGGCAAACTATGGCTACACCTTC.

CDR3 residues: CASSHGYEQYF. CDR3 bases: TGTGCCAGCAGCCACGGCTACGAGCAGTACTTC. This chain links TRBV5-5 with TRBJ2-7; D is uncertain. Trimming pared 4 bases from V and 3 bases from J, leaving 5 bases between. Germline V lookup: CDR1 SGHKS, CDR2 YYEKEE (reference sequence). The CDR3 runs 11 residues.

This clone is termed medium-sized. The chain combines TRBV5-5 with TRBJ1-2; 11 bases match TRBD1. CDR1 and CDR2 from the germline V gene are SGHKS and YYEKEE (reference sequence). The CDR3 consists of 14 residues. The V gene end was trimmed by 2 bases and the J gene end by 6 bases; junction bases not matched to a gene: 3. CDR3 nucleotides: TGTGCCAGCAGCTTTTGGACAGGGGGCGATGGCTACACCTTC. Amino acids: CASSFWTGGDGYTF. Full variable domain (remainder filled in from reference TRBV5-5 and TRBJ1-2): DAGVTQSPTHLIKTRGQQVTLRCSPISGHKSVSWYQQVLGQGPQFIFQYYEKEERGRGNFPDRFSARQFPNYSSELNVNALLLGDSALYLCASSFWTGGDGYTFGSGTRLTVV.

The gene calls are TRBV2 and TRBJ1-6, with TRBD1 matching over 8 bases. Germline trimming cut 6 bases from V and 7 bases from J; bases unmatched to any gene: 5. Looked up from germline, CDR1 is SNHLY and CDR2 is FYNNEI. This CDR3 region has 14 residues. Here the CDR3 reads CASSPWTGNSPLHF. DNA of the CDR3: TGTGCCAGCAGCCCGTGGACAGGGAATTCACCCCTCCACTTT. Variable domain in full (rest from reference TRBV2 and TRBJ1-6): EPEVTQTPSHQVTQMGQEVILRCVPISNHLYFYWYRQILGQKVEFLVSFYNNEISEKSEIFDDQFSVERPDGSNFTLKIRSTKLEDSAMYFCASSPWTGNSPLHFGNGTRLTVT.

CDR3 nucleotides: TGTGCCAGCTCACCAGGGACAGGGAAGAATGAAAAACTGTTTTTT. Translation: CASSPGTGKNEKLFF. This chain joins TRBV18 and TRBJ1-4, with 9 bases that match TRBD1. This CDR3 comprises 15 residues. The junction had 3 bases not matched to a gene; V was cut back by 2 bases and J by 5 bases. Germline CDR1 reads KGHSH; CDR2 reads LQKENI.

This clone was seen once. The chain links TRBV5-1 to TRBJ1-1; 7 positions match TRBD1. V was pared by 4 bases and J by 1 base, with 4 bases of the junction left unmatched. The CDR3 runs to 14 residues. The germline gives CDR1 SGHRS, CDR2 YFSETQ. CDR3 loop: CASSSRQGNTEAFF. CDR3 nucleotides: TGCGCCAGCAGCAGTAGACAGGGGAACACTGAAGCTTTCTTT.

The J gene is TRBJ2-2, the V gene TRBV28; maybe TRBD2 (6 bases). The germline gives CDR1 MDHEN, CDR2 SYDVKM. This CDR3 region has 16 residues. V lost 7 bases to trimming and J lost 4 bases, with 19 bases between them. The CDR3 protein is CASNPVSGVGTGELFF. In DNA form, the CDR3 reads TGTGCCAGCAACCCCGTCTCGGGGGTCGGCACCGGGGAGCTGTTTTTT.

The chain recombines TRBV18 with TRBJ2-4, with TRBD1 matching over 10 bases. Germline trimming cut 8 bases from V and 7 bases from J; bases unmatched to any gene: 17. CDR1 is KGHSH, CDR2 LQKENI, per germline. The CDR3 consists of 17 residues. The CDR3 nucleotides are TGTGCCAGCACGACGGGACAGGGGACAAAGAGTCGGAACATTCAGTACTTC. Its protein is CASTTGQGTKSRNIQYF.

This sequence joins TRBV4-1 and TRBJ1-4, with D possibly matching TRBD1 (5 bases). Germline CDR1 and CDR2: MGHRA and YSYEKL. V was pared by 4 bases and J by 8 bases, with 17 bases between. This CDR3 comprises 15 residues. CDR3 in DNA: TGCGCCAGCAGCCCCCAGGAAGGGGCAGGGGAAAAACTGTTTTTT. As protein: CASSPQEGAGEKLFF.

The rearrangement links TRBV10-2 to TRBJ2-5, with a tentative D call TRBD1 (5 bases). The J call may be wrong; the DNA end is better matched by TRBJ2-7. The germline V gene has CDR1 WSHSY and CDR2 SAAADI. The CDR3 consists of 14 residues. Here the CDR3 reads CASSETDTRYEQYF. The CDR3, as DNA: TGCGCCAGCAGTGAAACGGACACCCGCTACGAGCAGTACTTC.

V and J are TRBV15 and TRBJ1-5; D not resolved. Per germline, CDR1 LNHNV and CDR2 YYDKDF (reference sequence). The CDR3 runs to 19 residues. V gave up 0 bases and J gave up 2 bases, with 20 bases separating them. DNA for the CDR3: TGTGCCACCAGCAGAGAAAGGACCGACATAGTGAAGGGCAATCAGCCCCAGCATTTT. Its protein product is CATSRERTDIVKGNQPQHF.